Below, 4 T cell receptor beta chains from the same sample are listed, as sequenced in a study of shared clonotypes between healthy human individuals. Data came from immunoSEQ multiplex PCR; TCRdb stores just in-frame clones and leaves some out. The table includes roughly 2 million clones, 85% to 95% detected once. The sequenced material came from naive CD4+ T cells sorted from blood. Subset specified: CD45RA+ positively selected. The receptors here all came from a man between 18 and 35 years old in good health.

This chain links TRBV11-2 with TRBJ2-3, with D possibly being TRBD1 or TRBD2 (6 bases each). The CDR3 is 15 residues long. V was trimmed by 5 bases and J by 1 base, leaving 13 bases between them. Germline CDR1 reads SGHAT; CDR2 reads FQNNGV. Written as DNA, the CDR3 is TGTGCCAGCAGCCGAGGACAGCGGGGCACAGATACGCAGTATTTT. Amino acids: CASSRGQRGTDTQYF.

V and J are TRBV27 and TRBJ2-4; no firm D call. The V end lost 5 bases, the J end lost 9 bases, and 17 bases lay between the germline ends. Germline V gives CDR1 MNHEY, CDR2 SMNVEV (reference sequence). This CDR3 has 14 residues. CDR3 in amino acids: CASSAHQAITIQYF. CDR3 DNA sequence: TGTGCCAGCAGTGCCCATCAGGCCATTACCATTCAGTACTTC.

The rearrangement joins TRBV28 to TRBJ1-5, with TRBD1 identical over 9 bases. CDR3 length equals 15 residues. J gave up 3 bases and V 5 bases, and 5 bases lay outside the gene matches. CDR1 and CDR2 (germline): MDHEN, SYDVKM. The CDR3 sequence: CASSQQGANNQPQHF. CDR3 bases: TGTGCCAGCAGTCAACAGGGGGCAAACAATCAGCCCCAGCATTTT.

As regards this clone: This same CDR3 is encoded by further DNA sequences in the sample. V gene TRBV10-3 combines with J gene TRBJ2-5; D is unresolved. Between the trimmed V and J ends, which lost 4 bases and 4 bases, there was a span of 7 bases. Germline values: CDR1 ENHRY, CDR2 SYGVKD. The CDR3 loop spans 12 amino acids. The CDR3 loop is CAISATGETQYF. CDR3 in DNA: TGTGCCATCAGTGCGACTGGAGAGACCCAGTACTTC.